Listed below are T cell receptor beta chains from one sample, sequenced in a study of T cell responses to AZD1222 COVID-19 vaccine. Method: immunoSEQ multiplex PCR; TCRdb's copy keeps in-frame clones and lacks some. Of some 110,000 clones detected, roughly 93% appear once; the ten largest clones hold 1.6%. The sequenced sample was peripheral blood, obtained 28 days after the second AZD1222 dose. These receptors originate from an adult who received the AZD1222 COVID-19 vaccine. Both conserved end residues are part of each CDR3.

v_gene: TRBV28; j_gene: TRBJ1-2; CDR3aa: CASSFGGQLNYGYTF
v_gene: TRBV28; j_gene: TRBJ2-1; CDR3aa: CASRLLRGLAGGGSYNEQFF
v_gene: TRBV19; j_gene: TRBJ2-3; CDR3aa: CASSIALRGRGPDTQYF
v_gene: TRBV19; j_gene: TRBJ2-5; CDR3aa: CASSIYDPVVYNPTSLAGATVEYF
v_gene: TRBV7-2; j_gene: TRBJ2-7; CDR3aa: CASRLGGGVSYEQYF
v_gene: TRBV15; j_gene: TRBJ2-7; CDR3aa: CATSSPGGRYDEQYF
v_gene: TRBV9; j_gene: TRBJ2-5; CDR3aa: CASSPGGTQYF
v_gene: TRBV6-4; j_gene: TRBJ2-2; CDR3aa: CASSRLGGTGELFF
v_gene: TRBV6-5; j_gene: TRBJ1-5; CDR3aa: CASSWTASNQPQHF
v_gene: TRBV3-1/TRBV3-2; j_gene: TRBJ2-3; CDR3aa: CASSSSDRADTQYF
v_gene: TRBV2; j_gene: TRBJ2-2; CDR3aa: CASRAGTSAGELFF
v_gene: TRBV24-1; j_gene: TRBJ2-3; CDR3aa: CATSALPDSSDTQYF
v_gene: TRBV12-3/TRBV12-4; j_gene: TRBJ2-2; CDR3aa: CASRPNTGELFF